This T cell receptor (beta chain) was observed in a study of T cell responses to AZD1222 COVID-19 vaccine. General study findings and limits: Females made up more of the donors, who were largely white British, and clonal diversity may have come out too low.

Profiled with immunoSEQ multiplex PCR; TCRdb holds only in-frame clones, not every one. Of around 180,000 clones listed, approximately 86% are singletons. To note about this clone: What it binds is not known.

The sequence was collected from an adult in good health. The sample consisted of peripheral blood, taken on day 0 of AZD1222 vaccination.

The CDR3 sequence is CASSLGSKVEAFF. CDR3 nucleotides: TGTGCCAGCAGTTTAGGGAGCAAGGTGGAAGCTTTCTTT. The rearrangement uses TRBV27 and TRBJ1-1; D unclear. The V and J ends lost 2 bases and 8 bases respectively, with 12 bases between them. Germline-derived CDR1 and CDR2 are MNHEY and SMNVEV (reference sequence). CDR3 length: 13 residues.